Each of the 16 T cell receptor beta chains below was sequenced from the same sample in a study of T cells after yellow fever vaccination. Via MiXCR, TCRdb re-called the 5' RACE reads, giving one row per CDR3 protein. The table records hundreds of thousands of distinct CDR3 sequences, approximately 12% of them present only once. The starting material was PBMCs, obtained on the day of the yellow fever booster vaccination. These receptors were obtained from a man between 25 and 39 years old who received the YFV17D yellow fever vaccine.

This clonotype showed up just a few times. The V call is TRBV29-1, the J call TRBJ2-3, with D possibly TRBD2 on 5 matching bases. This CDR3 is 13 amino acids long. The V and J ends lost 2 bases and 4 bases respectively, with 10 bases between them. From germline, CDR1 is SQVTM and CDR2 ANQGSEA. The CDR3 loop reads CSVEFGGPDTQYF. CDR3 DNA: TGCAGCGTTGAATTTGGAGGCCCAGATACGCAGTATTTT.

The chain recombines TRBV7-9 with TRBJ2-7; tentative D call: TRBD2 (6 bases). The CDR3 has 11 amino acids. V was clipped by 8 bases and J by 3 bases, with 8 bases between them. CDR1 and CDR2 (germline): SEHNR, FQNEAQ (reference sequence). The CDR3 bases are TGTGCCAGCGTCGGGGGCTACGAGCAGTACTTC. This codes for CASVGGYEQYF.

This clonotype turned up a few times. This chain connects TRBV20-1 to TRBJ2-1; TRBD2 matches 8 bases. Germline V gives CDR1 DFQATT, CDR2 SNEGSKA (reference sequence). The CDR3 is made up of 15 amino acids. With 2 bases clipped from V and 4 bases from J, the junction kept 7 bases outside the gene matches. DNA of the CDR3: TGCAGTGCTAGACCGGGGGGGAGGGCATACAATGAGCAGTTCTTC. Protein product: CSARPGGRAYNEQFF.

The chain links TRBV11-2 to TRBJ2-2; weak D call: TRBD2 (6 bases). CDR1 SGHAT and CDR2 FQNNGV come from the germline V gene. The CDR3 spans 15 residues. The V end lost 5 bases, the J end lost 7 bases, and 17 bases lay between the germline ends. The CDR3 DNA sequence: TGTGCCAGCAGCAAATGGTTCGGGAGTGACGGGGAGCTGTTTTTT. This gives the protein CASSKWFGSDGELFF.

This clonotype showed up just a few times. The rearrangement uses TRBV18 and TRBJ2-3, with 9 nucleotides matching TRBD2. Germline V lookup: CDR1 KGHSH, CDR2 LQKENI. V lost 2 bases, J lost 1 base, and 16 bases stayed unmatched. This CDR3 has 20 amino acids. CDR3 amino acids: CASSPSKYWREGQGTDTQYF. CDR3 coding DNA: TGTGCCAGCTCACCATCAAAGTATTGGCGGGAGGGCCAGGGCACAGATACGCAGTATTTT.

The V gene is TRBV4-2, the J gene TRBJ2-7, with D perhaps TRBD2 (7 bases). Germline V gene sequence: CDR1 LGHNA, CDR2 YNFKEQ. The CDR3 is 15 residues long. Trimming cost V 4 bases and J 4 bases, with 17 bases left between them. CDR3 sequence reads: CASSRGTGGWYEQYF. CDR3 bases: TGTGCCAGCAGCCGAGGGACGGGGGGCTGGTACGAGCAGTACTTC.

This clonotype was counted a few times. The rearrangement uses TRBV7-2 and TRBJ2-6, with a weak D call TRBD2 (5 bases). The germline V and J ends were trimmed by 5 bases and 4 bases, with 18 bases remaining between them. In germline, CDR1 is SGHTA, CDR2 FQGNSA. CDR3 length equals 17 residues. This CDR3 reads CASSLLGSSSGANVLTF. The CDR3 DNA is TGTGCCAGCAGCCTACTAGGATCCTCCTCCGGGGCCAACGTCCTGACTTTC.

The CDR3 DNA reads as TGTGCCAGCAGTTACGAGGGGGCGCGGACAGATACGCAGTATTTT. It translates to CASSYEGARTDTQYF. The J gene is TRBJ2-3, the V gene TRBV6-5, with TRBD1 matching over 7 bases. This CDR3 contains 15 residues. Germline lookup yields CDR1 MNHEY and CDR2 SVGAGI. V gave up 2 bases and J gave up 3 bases; unmatched junction bases: 5.

This clonotype was detected only a few times. CDR3 nucleotide sequence: TGCAGTGCTAGAGATCTAACGGCGGGAGTAAGAACCGGGGAGCTGTTTTTT. The encoded protein is CSARDLTAGVRTGELFF. The chain has TRBV20-1 and TRBJ2-2, with TRBD2 matching over 7 bases. CDR1 and CDR2 from the germline V gene are DFQATT and SNEGSKA (reference sequence). The junction had 12 bases not matched to a gene; V was cut back by 0 bases and J by 5 bases. CDR3 length equals 17 residues.

This clonotype was recorded a few times. The V call is TRBV5-4, the J call TRBJ2-1; 8 bases are shared with TRBD2. V lost 1 base and J lost 7; bases outside the gene matches: 10. From germline, CDR1 is SGHNT and CDR2 YYREEE (reference sequence). The CDR3 is 16 amino acids. The CDR3 DNA reads TGTGCCAGCAGCTTGAGCGCACTAGCGGAGATAAATGAGCAGTTCTTC. It specifies CASSLSALAEINEQFF.

This clonotype has a handful of counts. The V and J genes are TRBV12-3 or TRBV12-4 and TRBJ2-5; D call uncertain. The CDR3 sequence is 13 residues long. V was pared by 4 bases and J by 0 bases, with 6 bases between. CDR3 protein: CASSSQNQETQYF. In DNA form, the CDR3 reads TGTGCCAGCAGTTCACAAAACCAAGAGACCCAGTACTTC.

V usage is TRBV10-2 and J usage is TRBJ2-7, with TRBD2 identical over 8 bases. Germline trimming cut 5 bases from V and 4 bases from J; bases unmatched to any gene: 10. CDR3 length equals 15 residues. Germline CDR1 and CDR2: WSHSY and SAAADI. CDR3 coding DNA: TGCGCCAGCAGTCTGGGAGCGGGAGACGGGTACGAGCAGTACTTC. It codes for CASSLGAGDGYEQYF.

The chain links TRBV7-3 to TRBJ1-1, with TRBD1 identical over 10 bases. V lost 4 bases to trimming and J lost 4 bases; unmatched junction nucleotides: 6. CDR1 and CDR2 from the germline V gene are SGHTA and FQGTGA. CDR3 size: 15 residues. CDR3 DNA: TGTGCCAGCAGCTCGACAGGGGGCCAAATCACTGAAGCTTTCTTT. Its translation is CASSSTGGQITEAFF. Together with reference TRBV7-3 and TRBJ1-1, the CDR3 gives the full variable domain: GAGVSQTPSNKVTEKGKYVELRCDPISGHTALYWYRQSLGQGPEFLIYFQGTGAADDSGLPNDRFFAVRPEGSVSTLKIQRTERGDSAVYLCASSSTGGQITEAFFGQGTRLTVV.

The V call is TRBV20-1, the J call TRBJ1-4, with 7 nucleotides matching TRBD1. There are 16 residues in the CDR3. The trim removed 1 base at V and 4 bases at J, leaving 9 bases unmatched. In germline, CDR1 is DFQATT, CDR2 SNEGSKA (reference sequence). In DNA form, the CDR3 reads TGCAGTGCTAGAGGGTGGGGAGGGACAGATAATGAAAAACTGTTTTTT. Protein: CSARGWGGTDNEKLFF.

The gene calls are TRBV6-5 and TRBJ2-3; 8 nucleotides agree with TRBD2. V shed 0 bases, J shed 5 bases, and the junction held 7 bases outside the gene matches. Germline CDR1 reads MNHEY; CDR2 reads SVGAGI. This CDR3 is 16 amino acids long. The CDR3 region is CASSYSVSGTVDTQYF. The CDR3 DNA reads TGTGCCAGCAGTTACTCCGTTAGCGGGACGGTAGATACGCAGTATTTT.

This clonotype came up a few times. In this CDR3 the conserved last residue, phenylalanine or tryptophan, is missing, so a read error is likely. It is unclear where the CDR3 begins or ends on the DNA, so no DNA is shown, and the CDR3 is as TCRdb lists it. The J gene is TRBJ2-3, the V gene TRBV7-9; the table gives TRBD2 as D, unverified against the DNA. The CDR3 sequence runs 15 residues, both termini included. In germline, CDR1 is SEHNR, CDR2 FQNEAQ (reference sequence). CDR3 amino acids: CASSQTSGSKTPPKV.